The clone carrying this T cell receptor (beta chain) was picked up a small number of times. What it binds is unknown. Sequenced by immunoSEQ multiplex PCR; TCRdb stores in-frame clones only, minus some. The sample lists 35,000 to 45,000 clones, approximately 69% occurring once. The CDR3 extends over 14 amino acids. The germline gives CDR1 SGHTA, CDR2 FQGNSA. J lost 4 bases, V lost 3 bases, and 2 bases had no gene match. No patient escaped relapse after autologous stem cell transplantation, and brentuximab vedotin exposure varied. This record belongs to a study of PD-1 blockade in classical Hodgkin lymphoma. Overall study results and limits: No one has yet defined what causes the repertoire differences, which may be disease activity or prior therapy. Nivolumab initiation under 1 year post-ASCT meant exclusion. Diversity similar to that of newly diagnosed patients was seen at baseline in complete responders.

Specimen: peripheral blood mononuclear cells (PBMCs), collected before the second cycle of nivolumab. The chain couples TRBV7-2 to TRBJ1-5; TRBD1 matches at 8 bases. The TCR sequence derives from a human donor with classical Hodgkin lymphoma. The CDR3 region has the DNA TGTGCCAGCAGCTTGGGACAGGTAAATCAGCCCCAGCATTTT. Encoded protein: CASSLGQVNQPQHF.